A single T cell receptor (beta chain) is shown here with its context. The authors sequenced TCR beta from blood CD8+ and CD4+ T cells. RNA amounts of 0.5 to 1 ug underwent reverse transcription with random hexamers. One entry per CDR3 protein results from TCRdb running MiXCR on the immunoSEQ multiplex PCR reads. The sample holds some 150,000 distinct CDR3 sequences; nearly 97% are singletons and the top ten take around 0.15%. Germline V gives CDR1 GTSNPN, CDR2 SVGIG (reference sequence). The CDR3 loop spans 13 amino acids. V dropped 2 bases and J dropped 0 bases, with 7 bases sitting between them. The source of the sample is a study of CD8 T cells in Susac syndrome.

The J gene is TRBJ1-2, the V gene TRBV30; D remains ambiguous. The clonotype was recovered from a human donor with multiple sclerosis. Sequencing was performed on CD8+ T cells from PBMCs. The DNA for the CDR3 is TGTGCCTGGAGTAGGGAGGCTAACTATGGCTACACCTTC. Its translation: CAWSREANYGYTF.